Listed below are T cell receptor beta chains from one sample, sequenced in a study of blood T cell repertoires in COVID-19. Generated by immunoSEQ multiplex PCR, the TCRdb table keeps only in-frame clones and is missing some. The data contain around 50,000 clones, about 92% of them singletons. The sequenced material came from peripheral blood. These receptors were collected from a human donor in a cohort sampled during active COVID-19. The conserved cysteine and the conserved F or W are not part of the CDR3 here. The listing skips clone size in some rows; elsewhere it reads once, few, many or a size class.

cdr3_length: 14
v_call: TRBV10-3
clone_size: NA
cdr3_aa: ATQSTSGIRANEQF

cdr3_length: 11
v_call: TRBV2
clone_size: NA
cdr3_aa: ASSERLGSTQY

cdr3_length: 13
v_call: TRBV5-8
clone_size: NA
cdr3_aa: ASSLWGQQNEKLF

cdr3_length: 12
v_call: TRBV10-3
clone_size: NA
cdr3_aa: AISTGGGGDTQY

cdr3_length: 16
v_call: TRBV18
clone_size: once
cdr3_aa: ASSPLPPSGKNTDTQY

cdr3_length: 12
v_call: TRBV28
clone_size: NA
cdr3_aa: ASRPGQKTYEQY

cdr3_length: 16
v_call: TRBV11-2
clone_size: few
cdr3_aa: ASSTGTSGRAIYNEQF

cdr3_length: 12
v_call: TRBV28
clone_size: NA
cdr3_aa: ASNTLGLYNEQF

cdr3_length: 12
v_call: TRBV2
clone_size: NA
cdr3_aa: ASSGTGGQETQY

cdr3_length: 12
v_call: TRBV10-3
clone_size: NA
cdr3_aa: AISERDKNTEAF

cdr3_length: 12
v_call: TRBV7-3
clone_size: NA
cdr3_aa: ASSPSGSLDEQF

cdr3_length: 13
v_call: TRBV5-1
clone_size: NA
cdr3_aa: ASSLETIEAYEQY

cdr3_length: 10
v_call: TRBV10-3
clone_size: NA
cdr3_aa: ATQSEGHEQY

cdr3_length: 16
v_call: TRBV21-1
clone_size: NA
cdr3_aa: ASSEERDRADQQETQY

cdr3_length: 12
v_call: TRBV7-9
clone_size: NA
cdr3_aa: ASSFFAVGAGQY

cdr3_length: 13
v_call: TRBV18
clone_size: NA
cdr3_aa: ASSPGTGGREKLF

cdr3_length: 11
v_call: TRBV6-4
clone_size: NA
cdr3_aa: ASSELEGSPLH

cdr3_length: 13
v_call: TRBV7-7
clone_size: NA
cdr3_aa: ASSPSGVGTGELF

cdr3_length: 13
v_call: TRBV2
clone_size: NA
cdr3_aa: ARGSLAGGYNEQF

cdr3_length: 15
v_call: TRBV5-4
clone_size: NA
cdr3_aa: ASSRGTGAGTNEKLF

cdr3_length: 13
v_call: TRBV2
clone_size: once
cdr3_aa: ASTGTGVSKNIQY

cdr3_length: 13
v_call: TRBV6-5
clone_size: NA
cdr3_aa: ASSSFAGSYNEQF

cdr3_length: 13
v_call: TRBV5-1
clone_size: NA
cdr3_aa: ASSLGYSGINEQY

cdr3_length: 14
v_call: TRBV28
clone_size: NA
cdr3_aa: ASSATGIRYNSPLH

cdr3_length: 12
v_call: TRBV5-4
clone_size: NA
cdr3_aa: ASRRQGLSYEQY

cdr3_length: 14
v_call: TRBV5-6
clone_size: NA
cdr3_aa: ASSLALQGYTGELF

cdr3_length: 12
v_call: TRBV7-2
clone_size: NA
cdr3_aa: ASSRGTSMDEQF

cdr3_length: 14
v_call: TRBV7-6
clone_size: NA
cdr3_aa: ASSLMISGSARTQY

cdr3_length: 11
v_call: TRBV6-5
clone_size: NA
cdr3_aa: ASRSGVSYEQY

cdr3_length: 12
v_call: TRBV19
clone_size: NA
cdr3_aa: ASRETSYTGELF

cdr3_length: 14
v_call: TRBV21-1
clone_size: NA
cdr3_aa: ASKSPARQSDEKLF

cdr3_length: 13
v_call: TRBV2
clone_size: NA
cdr3_aa: ASSVPTGLVGEAF

cdr3_length: 12
v_call: TRBV3-1/TRBV3-2
clone_size: few
cdr3_aa: ASSQGTRTYEQY

cdr3_length: 12
v_call: TRBV6-5
clone_size: NA
cdr3_aa: ASSFGLAFGELF

cdr3_length: 15
v_call: TRBV3-1/TRBV3-2
clone_size: NA
cdr3_aa: ASSLGTSGEFTDTQY

cdr3_length: 13
v_call: TRBV10-2
clone_size: NA
cdr3_aa: ASTPIAGETYEQY

cdr3_length: 11
v_call: TRBV29-1
clone_size: NA
cdr3_aa: SVTDRANSPLH

cdr3_length: 9
v_call: TRBV27
clone_size: few
cdr3_aa: ASSTINEQF